The subject of this entry is one TCR beta chain. The data were obtained in a study of blood T cell repertoires in COVID-19. Study in general: The samples span acute and convalescent COVID-19 from the United States, Italy and Spain. In each case, the material was cDNA or gDNA derived from T cells, B-cell-depleted T cells, or PBMCs.

CDR1 SGHAT and CDR2 FQNNGV come from the germline V gene. The CDR3 totals 14 residues. The J segment lost 7 bases and the V segment lost 5 bases, leaving 8 bases of the junction unmatched. Original methodology: From reference gene primer amplification, estimates of nucleated cell counts were derived. Method: immunoSEQ multiplex PCR; TCRdb's copy keeps in-frame clones and lacks some. The V and J calls and the clone size are those of that table, but D and trimming were determined from the DNA. The sample shows just under 150,000 clones, approximately 90% of them seen only once. The V gene is TRBV11-2, the J gene TRBJ2-1; 7 bases fit TRBD2. This clonotype originated in a human donor in a cohort sampled during active COVID-19. Material for sequencing was peripheral blood. CDR3 amino acids: CASSKADGGNEQFF. CDR3 bases: TGTGCCAGCAGCAAAGCGGACGGGGGGAATGAGCAGTTCTTC.